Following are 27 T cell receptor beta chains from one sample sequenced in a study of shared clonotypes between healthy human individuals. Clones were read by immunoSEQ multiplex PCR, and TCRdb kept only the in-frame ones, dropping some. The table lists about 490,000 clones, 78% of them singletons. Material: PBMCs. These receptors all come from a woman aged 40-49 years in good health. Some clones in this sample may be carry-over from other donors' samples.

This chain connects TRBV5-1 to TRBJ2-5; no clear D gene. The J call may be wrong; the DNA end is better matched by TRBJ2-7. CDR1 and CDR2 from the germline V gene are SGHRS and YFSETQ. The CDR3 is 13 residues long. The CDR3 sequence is CASSRDQGREQYF. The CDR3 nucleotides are TGCGCCAGCAGCCGCGACCAAGGACGCGAGCAGTACTTC.

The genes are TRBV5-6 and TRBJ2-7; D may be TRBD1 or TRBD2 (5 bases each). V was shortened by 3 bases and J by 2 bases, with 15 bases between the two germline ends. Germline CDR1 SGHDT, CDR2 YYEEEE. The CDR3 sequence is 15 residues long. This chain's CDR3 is CASSSSMGETYEQYF. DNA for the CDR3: TGTGCCAGCAGCTCCTCAATGGGGGAAACCTACGAGCAGTACTTC. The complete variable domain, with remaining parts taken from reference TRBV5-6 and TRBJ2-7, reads DAGVTQSPTHLIKTRGQQVTLRCSPKSGHDTVSWYQQALGQGPQFIFQYYEEEERQRGNFPDRFSGHQFPNYSSELNVNALLLGDSALYLCASSSSMGETYEQYFGPGTRLTVT.

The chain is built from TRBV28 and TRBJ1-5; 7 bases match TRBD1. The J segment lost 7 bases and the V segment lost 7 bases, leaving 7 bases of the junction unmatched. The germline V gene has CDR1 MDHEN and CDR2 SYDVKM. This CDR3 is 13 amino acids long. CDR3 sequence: CASKLTGEQPQHF. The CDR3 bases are TGTGCCAGCAAATTAACAGGGGAACAGCCCCAGCATTTT.

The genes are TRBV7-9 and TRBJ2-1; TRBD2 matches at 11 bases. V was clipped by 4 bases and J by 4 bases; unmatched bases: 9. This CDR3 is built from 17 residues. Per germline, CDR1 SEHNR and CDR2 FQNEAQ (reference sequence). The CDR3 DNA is TGTGCCAGCAGCTACCCTCGACTAGCGGGAAGGTACAATGAGCAGTTCTTC. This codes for CASSYPRLAGRYNEQFF.

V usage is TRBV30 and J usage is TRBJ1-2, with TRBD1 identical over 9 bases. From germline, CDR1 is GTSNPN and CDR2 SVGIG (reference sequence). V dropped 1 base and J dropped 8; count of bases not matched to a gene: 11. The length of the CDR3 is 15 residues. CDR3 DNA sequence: TGTGCCTGGAGTGCACCGGGACAGGGTCGCGGCGGCTACACCTTC. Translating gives CAWSAPGQGRGGYTF.

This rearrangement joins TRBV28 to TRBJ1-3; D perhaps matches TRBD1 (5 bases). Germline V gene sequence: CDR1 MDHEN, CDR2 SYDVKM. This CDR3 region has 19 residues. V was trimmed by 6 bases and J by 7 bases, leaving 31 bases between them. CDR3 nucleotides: TGTGCCAGCAGCCCCTTCCGAGGGGATCGGATGGTTTTGAGGAACACCATATATTTT. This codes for CASSPFRGDRMVLRNTIYF.

CDR3 protein: CASNIGGTGELFF. DNA of the CDR3: TGTGCCAGCAACATAGGGGGCACCGGGGAGCTGTTTTTT. The rearrangement links TRBV7-8 to TRBJ2-2; D possibly corresponds to TRBD1 (6 bases). This CDR3 has 13 amino acids. CDR1 SGHVS and CDR2 FQNEAQ come from the germline V gene. V lost 7 bases to trimming and J lost 4 bases, with 10 bases between them.

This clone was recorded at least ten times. The CDR3 is CASSPRTQLNTEAFF. CDR3 sequence (DNA): TGCGCCAGCAGCCCGAGGACCCAACTGAACACTGAAGCTTTCTTT. The chain carries TRBV4-1 and TRBJ1-1, with unresolved D. The V end lost 4 bases, the J end lost 0 bases, and 12 bases lay between the germline ends. This CDR3 spans 15 amino acids. Looked up from germline, CDR1 is MGHRA and CDR2 is YSYEKL.

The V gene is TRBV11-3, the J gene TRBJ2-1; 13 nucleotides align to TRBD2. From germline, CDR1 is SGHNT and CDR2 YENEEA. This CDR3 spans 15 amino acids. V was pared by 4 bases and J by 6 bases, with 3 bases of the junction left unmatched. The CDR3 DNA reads TGTGCCAGCAGCTCGGGACTAGCGGGGATCAATGAGCAGTTCTTC. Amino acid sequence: CASSSGLAGINEQFF. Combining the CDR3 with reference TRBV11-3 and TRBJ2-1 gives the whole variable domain EAGVVQSPRYKIIEKKQPVAFWCNPISGHNTLYWYLQNLGQGPELLIRYENEEAVDDSQLPKDRFSAERLKGVDSTLKIQPAELGDSAVYLCASSSGLAGINEQFFGPGTRLTVL.

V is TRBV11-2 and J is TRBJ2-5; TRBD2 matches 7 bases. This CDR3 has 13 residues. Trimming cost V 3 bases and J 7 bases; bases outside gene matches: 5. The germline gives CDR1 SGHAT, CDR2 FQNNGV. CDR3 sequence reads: CASSFGEGGTQYF. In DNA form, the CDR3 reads TGTGCCAGCAGCTTTGGGGAGGGCGGGACCCAGTACTTC.

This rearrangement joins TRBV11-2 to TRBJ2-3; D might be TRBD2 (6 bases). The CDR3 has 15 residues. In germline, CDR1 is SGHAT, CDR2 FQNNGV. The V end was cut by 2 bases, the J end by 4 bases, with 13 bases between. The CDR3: CASSLKEGWADTQYF. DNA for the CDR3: TGTGCCAGCAGCTTAAAGGAGGGATGGGCAGATACGCAGTATTTT.

CDR3 protein: CASSPRDSSSGNTIYF. The CDR3 region has the DNA TGTGCCAGCAGCCCCAGAGACAGTTCCTCTGGAAACACCATATATTTT. J is TRBJ1-3 and V is TRBV9; perhaps TRBD1 as D (5 bases). V was shortened by 4 bases and J by 0 bases, with 14 bases between the two germline ends. Per the germline V gene, CDR1 is SGDLS and CDR2 is YYNGEE. This CDR3 has 16 residues.

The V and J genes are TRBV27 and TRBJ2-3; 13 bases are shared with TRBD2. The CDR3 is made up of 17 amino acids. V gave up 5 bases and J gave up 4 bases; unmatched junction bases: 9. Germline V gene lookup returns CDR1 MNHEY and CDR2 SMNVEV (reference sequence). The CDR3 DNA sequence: TGTGCCAGCAGTCCCCGAAGGACTAGCGGGAGCCCAGATACGCAGTATTTT. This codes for CASSPRRTSGSPDTQYF.

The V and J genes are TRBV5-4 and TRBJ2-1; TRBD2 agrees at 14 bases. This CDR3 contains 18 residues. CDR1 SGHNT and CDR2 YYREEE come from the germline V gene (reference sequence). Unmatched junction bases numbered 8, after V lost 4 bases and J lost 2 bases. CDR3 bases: TGTGCCAGCAGCCGTGGGACTAGCGGGAGATCTACCTACAATGAGCAGTTCTTC. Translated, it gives CASSRGTSGRSTYNEQFF.

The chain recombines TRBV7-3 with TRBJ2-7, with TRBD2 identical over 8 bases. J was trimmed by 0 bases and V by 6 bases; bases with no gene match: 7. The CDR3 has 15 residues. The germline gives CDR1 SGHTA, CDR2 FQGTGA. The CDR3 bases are TGTGCCAGCAGTGACGTCACTAGCGGCTCCTACGAGCAGTACTTC. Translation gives CASSDVTSGSYEQYF.

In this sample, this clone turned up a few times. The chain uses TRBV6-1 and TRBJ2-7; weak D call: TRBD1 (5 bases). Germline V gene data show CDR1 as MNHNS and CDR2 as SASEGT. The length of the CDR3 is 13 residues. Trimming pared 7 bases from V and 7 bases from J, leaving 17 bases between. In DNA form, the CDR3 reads TGTGCCAGCATTACACAGGAGTCTCGGGAGCAGTACTTC. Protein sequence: CASITQESREQYF.

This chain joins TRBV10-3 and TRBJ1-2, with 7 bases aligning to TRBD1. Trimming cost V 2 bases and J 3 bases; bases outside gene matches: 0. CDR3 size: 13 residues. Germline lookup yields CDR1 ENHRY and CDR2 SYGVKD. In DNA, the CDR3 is TGTGCCATCAGTGAGACAGGGGACTATGGCTACACCTTC. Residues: CAISETGDYGYTF.

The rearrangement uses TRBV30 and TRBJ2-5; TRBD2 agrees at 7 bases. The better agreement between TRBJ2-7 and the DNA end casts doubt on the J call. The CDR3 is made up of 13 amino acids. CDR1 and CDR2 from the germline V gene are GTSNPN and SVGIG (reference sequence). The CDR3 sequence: CAWAAGANYEQYF. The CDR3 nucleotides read TGTGCCTGGGCGGCGGGAGCCAACTACGAGCAGTACTTC.

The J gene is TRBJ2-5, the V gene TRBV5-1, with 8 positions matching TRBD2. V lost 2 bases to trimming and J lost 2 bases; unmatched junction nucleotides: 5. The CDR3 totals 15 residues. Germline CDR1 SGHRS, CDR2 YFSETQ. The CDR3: CASSLRTSLQETQYF. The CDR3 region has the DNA TGCGCCAGCAGCTTAAGGACTAGCCTTCAAGAGACCCAGTACTTC.

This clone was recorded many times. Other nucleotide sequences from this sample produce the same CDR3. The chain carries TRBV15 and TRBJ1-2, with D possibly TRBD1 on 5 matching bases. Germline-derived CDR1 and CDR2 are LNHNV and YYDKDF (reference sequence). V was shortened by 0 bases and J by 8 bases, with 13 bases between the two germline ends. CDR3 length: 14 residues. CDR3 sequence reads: CATSRDVGGRGYTF. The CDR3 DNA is TGTGCCACCAGCAGAGATGTGGGGGGTCGGGGCTACACCTTC.

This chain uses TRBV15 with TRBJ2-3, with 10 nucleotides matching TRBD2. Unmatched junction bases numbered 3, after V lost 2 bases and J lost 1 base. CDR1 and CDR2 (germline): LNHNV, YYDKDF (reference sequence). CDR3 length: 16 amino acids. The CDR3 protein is CATSRSGTSGTDTQYF. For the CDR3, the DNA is TGTGCCACCAGCAGATCAGGGACTAGCGGCACAGATACGCAGTATTTT.

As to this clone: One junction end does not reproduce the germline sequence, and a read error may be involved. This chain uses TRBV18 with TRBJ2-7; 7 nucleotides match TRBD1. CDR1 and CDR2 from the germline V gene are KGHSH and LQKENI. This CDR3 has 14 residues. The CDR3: CASSPQGHGYEQYF. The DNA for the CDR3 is TGTGCCAGCTCCCCACAGGGGCATGGGTACGAGCAGTACTTC.

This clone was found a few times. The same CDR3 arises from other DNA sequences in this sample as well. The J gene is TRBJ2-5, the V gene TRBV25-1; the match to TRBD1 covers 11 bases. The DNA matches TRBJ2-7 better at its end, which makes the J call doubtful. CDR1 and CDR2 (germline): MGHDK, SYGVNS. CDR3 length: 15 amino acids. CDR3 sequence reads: CASSEFGTGGYEQYF. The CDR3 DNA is TGTGCCAGCAGTGAGTTCGGGACAGGGGGCTACGAGCAGTACTTC.

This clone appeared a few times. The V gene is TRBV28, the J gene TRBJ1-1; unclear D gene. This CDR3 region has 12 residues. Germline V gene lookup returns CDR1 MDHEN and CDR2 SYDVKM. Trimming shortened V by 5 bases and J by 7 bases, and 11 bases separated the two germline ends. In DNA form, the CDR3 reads TGTGCCAGCAGTCCTTTGGAGGATGAAGCTTTCTTT. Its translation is CASSPLEDEAFF.

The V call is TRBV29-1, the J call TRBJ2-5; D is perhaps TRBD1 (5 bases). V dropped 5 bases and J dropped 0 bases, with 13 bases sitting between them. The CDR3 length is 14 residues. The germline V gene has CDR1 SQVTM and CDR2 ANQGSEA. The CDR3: CSVQRVRDQETQYF. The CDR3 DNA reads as TGCAGCGTTCAAAGGGTCAGGGACCAAGAGACCCAGTACTTC.

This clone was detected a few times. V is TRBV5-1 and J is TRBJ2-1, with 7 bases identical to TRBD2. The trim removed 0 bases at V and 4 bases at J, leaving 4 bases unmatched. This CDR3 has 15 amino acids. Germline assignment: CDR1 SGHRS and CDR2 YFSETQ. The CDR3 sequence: CASSLEGSGYNEQFF. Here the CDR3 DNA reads TGCGCCAGCAGCTTGGAGGGTAGCGGGTACAATGAGCAGTTCTTC. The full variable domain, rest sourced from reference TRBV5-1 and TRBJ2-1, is KAGVTQTPRYLIKTRGQQVTLSCSPISGHRSVSWYQQTPGQGLQFLFEYFSETQRNKGNFPGRFSGRQFSNSRSEMNVSTLELGDSALYLCASSLEGSGYNEQFFGPGTRLTVL.

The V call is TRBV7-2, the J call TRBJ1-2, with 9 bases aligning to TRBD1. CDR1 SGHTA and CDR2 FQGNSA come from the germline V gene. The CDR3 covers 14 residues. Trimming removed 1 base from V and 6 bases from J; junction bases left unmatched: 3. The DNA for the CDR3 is TGTGCCAGCAGCTTAGTGGGACAGGGACATGGCTACACCTTC. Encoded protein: CASSLVGQGHGYTF.